This TCR beta chain derives from a study of blood T cell repertoires in COVID-19. The CDR3 runs 16 residues. Germline CDR1 LGHNA, CDR2 YSLEER. Trimming pared 0 bases from V and 7 bases from J, leaving 18 bases between. Original processing methods: Using reference gene primer amplification, nucleated cell counts were estimated. TCRdb's table, derived via immunoSEQ multiplex PCR, lists solely in-frame clones and lacks some. That table is the source of V, J and clone size, and D and trimming were worked out from the DNA. The sample gives some 250,000 clones, 82% of which show up once; under 15% is in the top ten.

V is TRBV4-3 and J is TRBJ1-2, with D unclear. Sequenced sample: peripheral blood. The TCR sequence derives from a woman between 55 and 75 years old with active or convalescent COVID-19. CDR3 region: CASSQDLSVGRGGYTF. As DNA, the CDR3 is TGCGCCAGCAGCCAAGATTTATCCGTGGGCCGGGGTGGCTACACCTTC.